These T cell receptor beta chains were read from a single sample in a study of T cells in Graves' hyperthyroidism and ophthalmopathy. Each CDR3 protein is one row after TCRdb ran MiXCR on the multiplex PCR reads. The top ten clones hold under 30% of a sample with 380,000 or so distinct CDR3 sequences, approximately 15% of them seen once. The sequencing input was blood. These receptors all come from a woman between 25 and 40 years old with Graves' hyperthyroidism. CDR3s include the opening cysteine and the closing phenylalanine or tryptophan. D genes are given only for firm matches. Clone size is stated in some rows and not others, as once, few, many or a class when expanded.

size: few; D: TRBD2; V: TRBV19; J: TRBJ2-1; DNA: TGTGCCAGGGCAATAGCGGGAGGGACCTACAATGAGCAGTTCTTC; CDR3: CARAIAGGTYNEQFF
size: many; D: -; V: TRBV9; J: TRBJ2-7; DNA: TGTGCCAGCAGCGTCCAATACAGGGGAGGAGAGCAGTACTTC; CDR3: CASSVQYRGGEQYF
size: many; D: -; V: TRBV13; J: TRBJ1-1; DNA: TGTGCCAGCAGCCAATCATCCGGGAGCTTGGAAGCTTTCTTT; CDR3: CASSQSSGSLEAFF
size: -; D: -; V: TRBV20-1; J: TRBJ2-2; DNA: TGCAGTGCTAGAATCGGTGCCAGGGCCCCCGGGGAGCTGTTTTTT; CDR3: CSARIGARAPGELFF
size: many; D: TRBD2; V: TRBV20-1; J: TRBJ2-7; DNA: TGCAGTACCCGACTAGCGCCCACCTACGAGCAGTACTTC; CDR3: CSTRLAPTYEQYF
size: -; D: TRBD1; V: TRBV20-1; J: TRBJ2-4; DNA: TGCAGTGCTAGAGACCCGGGACAGGGCACAAACATTCAGTACTTC; CDR3: CSARDPGQGTNIQYF
size: many; D: TRBD1; V: TRBV12-3/TRBV12-4; J: TRBJ2-7; DNA: TGTGCCAGCAGTTCCCGGGACAGGGGGTCCTACGAGCAGTACTTC; CDR3: CASSSRDRGSYEQYF
size: few; D: -; V: TRBV30; J: TRBJ1-5; DNA: TGTGCCTGGAGTACGAGAGATACACAGCCCCAGCATTTT; CDR3: CAWSTRDTQPQHF
size: many; D: -; V: TRBV30; J: TRBJ1-5; DNA: TGTGCCTGGAGTGTAGCGGAGGATCAGCCCCAGCATTTT; CDR3: CAWSVAEDQPQHF
size: many; D: -; V: TRBV3-1; J: TRBJ1-5; DNA: TGTGCCAGCAGCCAGGCAACAGGGTCGGGTCAGCCCCAGCATTTT; CDR3: CASSQATGSGQPQHF
size: many; D: -; V: TRBV12-5; J: TRBJ2-1; DNA: TGTGCTAGTGGTTTGGAGGACGAGCAGTTCTTC; CDR3: CASGLEDEQFF
size: many; D: TRBD1; V: TRBV11-2; J: TRBJ2-7; DNA: TGTGCCAGCTCAGGGTCAGGGGGCCGATACGAGCAGTACTTC; CDR3: CASSGSGGRYEQYF
size: few; D: -; V: TRBV7-9; J: TRBJ2-5; DNA: TGTGCCAGCAGCTTATCCCTCTCGGTGTACCAAGAGACCCAGTACTTC; CDR3: CASSLSLSVYQETQYF
size: -; D: TRBD2; V: TRBV27; J: TRBJ2-1; DNA: TGTGCCAGCAGTCCGCCGGGACTAGGTGGAGGAGAGTTCTTC; CDR3: CASSPPGLGGGEFF
size: many; D: -; V: TRBV11-2; J: TRBJ2-1; DNA: TGTGCCAGCAGCTTACTTCTAGGCCGCTACAATGAGCAGTTCTTC; CDR3: CASSLLLGRYNEQFF
size: few; D: -; V: TRBV11-2; J: TRBJ2-1; DNA: TGTGCCAGCAGCTCACGCTCCCGGCTAGAGGGCTCCTACAATGAGCAGTTCTTC; CDR3: CASSSRSRLEGSYNEQFF
size: -; D: TRBD2; V: TRBV24-1; J: TRBJ2-1; DNA: TGTGCCACCGGAAGTCTAGCGGGGGGGGGGAATGAGCAGTTCTTC; CDR3: CATGSLAGGGNEQFF
size: many; D: TRBD2; V: TRBV2; J: TRBJ2-1; DNA: TGTGCCAGCAGTACCGGGACTAGCGGGACCCCCTACAATGAGCAGTTCTTC; CDR3: CASSTGTSGTPYNEQFF
size: -; D: TRBD2; V: TRBV28; J: TRBJ2-1; DNA: TGTGCCAGCAGTTTGGGTGGGACTAGCGGCCACAATGAGCAGTTCTTC; CDR3: CASSLGGTSGHNEQFF
size: -; D: TRBD2; V: TRBV4-1; J: TRBJ2-1; DNA: TGCGCCGCTCGACTTACGGCGGGAGGTTCCTACAATGAGCAGTTCTTC; CDR3: CAARLTAGGSYNEQFF
size: few; D: TRBD2; V: TRBV20-1; J: TRBJ2-7; DNA: TGCAGTGCTACCCCGACTAGCGGAAGAGAAAGAGAGCAGTACTTC; CDR3: CSATPTSGREREQYF
size: -; D: -; V: TRBV2; J: TRBJ1-5; DNA: TGTGCCAGCAGTGAATGGGGGTATAGCAATCAGCCCCAGCATTTT; CDR3: CASSEWGYSNQPQHF
size: -; D: TRBD1; V: TRBV6-5; J: TRBJ1-1; DNA: TGTGCCAGCAGTTACGACAGGGGAACTGCCACTGAAGCTTTCTTT; CDR3: CASSYDRGTATEAFF
size: -; D: TRBD1; V: TRBV5-1; J: TRBJ2-5; DNA: TGCGCCAGCAGCTTGGCTGGGGACAGGGGGTCGGAGACCCAGTACTTC; CDR3: CASSLAGDRGSETQYF
size: many; D: -; V: TRBV11-3; J: TRBJ1-1; DNA: TGTGCCAGCAGCTTAGGGAGACACACTGAAGCTTTCTTT; CDR3: CASSLGRHTEAFF
size: many; D: -; V: TRBV7-2; J: TRBJ2-5; DNA: TGTGCCAGCAGCCATTCAACCCTCGCCCAGTACTTC; CDR3: CASSHSTLAQYF